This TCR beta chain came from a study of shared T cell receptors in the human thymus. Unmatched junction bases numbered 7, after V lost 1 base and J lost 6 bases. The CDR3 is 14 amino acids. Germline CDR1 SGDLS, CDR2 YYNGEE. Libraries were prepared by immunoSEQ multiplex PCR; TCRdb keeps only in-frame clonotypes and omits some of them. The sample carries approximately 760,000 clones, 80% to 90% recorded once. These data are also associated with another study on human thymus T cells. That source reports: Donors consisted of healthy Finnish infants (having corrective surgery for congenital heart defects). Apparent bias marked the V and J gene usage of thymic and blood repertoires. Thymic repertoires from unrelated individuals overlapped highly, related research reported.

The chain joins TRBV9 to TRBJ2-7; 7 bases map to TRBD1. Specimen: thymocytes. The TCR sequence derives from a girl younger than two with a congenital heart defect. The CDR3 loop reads CASSVRTGAGEQYF. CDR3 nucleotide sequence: TGTGCCAGCAGCGTACGAACAGGGGCGGGCGAGCAGTACTTC.